These T cell receptor beta chains were read from a single sample in a study of blood T cell repertoires in COVID-19. The method was immunoSEQ multiplex PCR; TCRdb's version includes in-frame clones alone and lacks a portion of them. This table has about 160,000 clones, 75% to 85% appearing once. The sequencing sample was made of PBMCs or T cells enriched from blood (not recorded which). These receptors came from a woman aged 60-70 years who had recovered from COVID-19. CDR3s include the opening cysteine and the closing phenylalanine or tryptophan. Fields, in order: J gene, D gene, V gene, clone size, CDR3 DNA, CDR3 protein. D genes are given only for firm matches. Clone size is not always given. Where it is, it says once, few, many or a class for expanded clones.

>TRBJ1-5|NA|TRBV27|few
TGTGCCAGCAGTTTTTCCAGGGTGAACAATCAGCCCCAGCATTTT
CASSFSRVNNQPQHF
>TRBJ1-2|NA|TRBV5-5|NA
TGTGCCAGCAGCCCTGACAGGATCTATGGCTACACCTTC
CASSPDRIYGYTF
>TRBJ2-5|NA|TRBV12-3/TRBV12-4|NA
TGTGCCAGCAGACTAGTCCAAGGCACCCAGTACTTC
CASRLVQGTQYF
>TRBJ2-7|TRBD1|TRBV18|NA
TGTGCCAGCTCACCCACGGGACAGGGCCTCGAGCAGTACTTC
CASSPTGQGLEQYF
>TRBJ1-4|TRBD1|TRBV6-5|NA
TGTGCCATCAGGGACACAGGGGGTGACGAAAAACTGTTTTTT
CAIRDTGGDEKLFF
>TRBJ1-2|NA|TRBV6-1|NA
TGTGCCAGCAGTGACACGACGAGGCATGGCTACACCTTC
CASSDTTRHGYTF
>TRBJ1-4|NA|TRBV5-1|NA
TGCGCCAGCAGCTTGGGGCAGGGAGGTGAAAAACTGTTTTTT
CASSLGQGGEKLFF
>TRBJ2-7|TRBD2|TRBV6-5|NA
TGTGCCAGCAGTTACGGGCAGAGCGGGGCAACCTACGAGCAGTACTTC
CASSYGQSGATYEQYF
>TRBJ2-5|TRBD1|TRBV27|NA
TGTGCCAGCAGTCCACGGGGCCAGGGGGCGGGGGAGACCCAGTACTTC
CASSPRGQGAGETQYF
>TRBJ2-7|NA|TRBV4-2|few
TGTGCCAGCAGCCAAGATGTCGCTGAGCCCTACGAGCAGTACTTC
CASSQDVAEPYEQYF
>TRBJ2-2|NA|TRBV24-1|NA
TGTGCCACCAGCGAGACAGCGAACACCGGGGAGCTGTTTTTT
CATSETANTGELFF
>TRBJ1-6|NA|TRBV2|few
TGTGCCAGCAGTGCGTCAGGAGGCTTCTATAATTCACCCCTCCACTTT
CASSASGGFYNSPLHF
>TRBJ2-1|NA|TRBV5-4|NA
TGTGCCAGCAGCTTGGGGGGGCTGGATGAGCAGTTCTTC
CASSLGGLDEQFF
>TRBJ2-7|TRBD2|TRBV7-9|NA
TGTGCCAGCAGCCCTACTAGCGGGGGCCCCTCCTACGAGCAGTACTTC
CASSPTSGGPSYEQYF
>TRBJ2-7|TRBD1|TRBV5-1|NA
TGCGCCAGCAGACAGGGGGCCAGGGAGCAGTACTTC
CASRQGAREQYF
>TRBJ2-3|TRBD2|TRBV30|NA
TGTGCCTGGGGGGGACTAGTGGGTCCTACGCAGTATTTT
CAWGGLVGPTQYF
>TRBJ1-5|TRBD1|TRBV29-1|NA
TGCAGCGTTGAAGATGGGGCAGGGGGGAATCAGCCCCAGCATTTT
CSVEDGAGGNQPQHF
>TRBJ2-1|NA|TRBV5-1|NA
TGCGCCAGCAGCCGCCAAGAGGATGAGCAGTTCTTC
CASSRQEDEQFF
>TRBJ2-7|TRBD1|TRBV7-2|NA
TGTGCCAGCAGCTCCCGGACAGGGGGCTACGAGCAGTACTTC
CASSSRTGGYEQYF
>TRBJ2-3|TRBD2|TRBV24-1|NA
TGTGCCACCCGGGGGGGGGTCACAGATACGCAGTATTTT
CATRGGVTDTQYF
>TRBJ2-5|TRBD1|TRBV23-1|NA
TGCGCCGAAACCACAGGGGTCAACCAAGAGACCCAGTACTTC
CAETTGVNQETQYF
>TRBJ1-1|NA|TRBV13|NA
TGTGCCAGCAGCTTCGGGTTTATAGCTGAAGCTTTCTTT
CASSFGFIAEAFF
>TRBJ1-1|NA|TRBV5-5|NA
TGTGCCAGCAGCACAGGACAGAGTAGGACTGAAGCTTTCTTT
CASSTGQSRTEAFF
>TRBJ1-5|NA|TRBV2|NA
TGTGCCAGCAGGGACAATAGCAATCAGCCCCAGCATTTT
CASRDNSNQPQHF
>TRBJ1-4|NA|TRBV5-1|NA
TGCGCCAGCAGCGTACAGGGTAGAGAGGAAAAACTGTTTTTT
CASSVQGREEKLFF
>TRBJ2-2|NA|TRBV2|few
TGTGCCAGCAGGTCGGGTACTGGCACCGGGGAGCTGTTTTTT
CASRSGTGTGELFF
>TRBJ1-1|NA|TRBV2|NA
TGTGCCAGCAGTGACAGATGGAACACTGAAGCTTTCTTT
CASSDRWNTEAFF
>TRBJ2-3|NA|TRBV14|NA
TGTGCCAGCAGCCGAGGGTACACGACCACAGATACGCAGTATTTT
CASSRGYTTTDTQYF
>TRBJ2-7|TRBD2|TRBV7-2|NA
TGTGCCAGCAGCCTCGGACTAGCGGGGGCTGAGCAGTACTTC
CASSLGLAGAEQYF
>TRBJ1-2|TRBD1|TRBV2|NA
TGTGCCAAGACTGCGACAGGGCCTCTGACGGAAGGCTACACCTTC
CAKTATGPLTEGYTF
>TRBJ2-5|TRBD1|TRBV12-3/TRBV12-4|NA
TGTGCCAGCAGTTCGACAGGGGGGGAGACCCAGTACTTC
CASSSTGGETQYF
>TRBJ1-2|NA|TRBV29-1|NA
TGCAGCGTTGAATCCAGGGGCGTTAGCTATGGCTACACCTTC
CSVESRGVSYGYTF
>TRBJ1-2|TRBD1|TRBV7-2|NA
TGTGCCAGCAGCTTAAGGGACAGGGGTGGCTACACCTTC
CASSLRDRGGYTF
>TRBJ1-1|TRBD1|TRBV13|NA
TGTGCCAGCAGCCCGCAGACAGGGTATACTGAAGCTTTCTTT
CASSPQTGYTEAFF
>TRBJ1-5|NA|TRBV19|NA
TGTGCCAGCAGCGATCCACCAGGGTTTTTCAATCAGCCCCAGCATTTT
CASSDPPGFFNQPQHF
>TRBJ1-4|TRBD1|TRBV16|once
TGTGCCAGCAGCTTAGGGACAGCTGAAAAACTGTTTTTT
CASSLGTAEKLFF
>TRBJ1-2|TRBD1|TRBV5-1|NA
TGCGCCAGCAGCCCAGGACAGGGGGCGGGCGGCTACACCTTC
CASSPGQGAGGYTF
>TRBJ1-5|TRBD1|TRBV15|NA
TGTGCCAGACAGGGGTGCAATCAGCCCCAGCATTTT
CARQGCNQPQHF
>TRBJ2-1|TRBD2|TRBV5-1|NA
TGCGCCAGCAGCTTGAGTGGACTAGGGCTCTACAATGAGCAGTTCTTC
CASSLSGLGLYNEQFF
>TRBJ2-3|TRBD2|TRBV6-5|NA
TGTGCCAGCACCGGGGGGGACGTAGCAGATACGCAGTATTTT
CASTGGDVADTQYF
>TRBJ2-7|TRBD1|TRBV19|few
TGTGCCAGTAGTATCCCGGGACAGAATTACGAGCAGTACTTC
CASSIPGQNYEQYF
>TRBJ1-3|NA|TRBV5-1|NA
TGCGCCAGCAGCTTGGGCGGCTCTGGAAACACCATATATTTT
CASSLGGSGNTIYF
>TRBJ1-1|TRBD1|TRBV12-5|NA
TGTGCTAGTGGTTTGCTTTTGACAGGGGGCTCCTTTGGGACTGAAGCTTTCTTT
CASGLLLTGGSFGTEAFF
>TRBJ2-5|NA|TRBV30|NA
TGTGCCTGGAGTGGAGGAGGCAACCAAGAGACCCAGTACTTC
CAWSGGGNQETQYF
>TRBJ1-6|NA|TRBV12-5|NA
TGTGCTAGTGGTTCGTCCGGGTGGGGGGGTGATTCACCCCTCCACTTT
CASGSSGWGGDSPLHF
>TRBJ1-3|NA|TRBV9|NA
TGTGCCAGCAGCGTAGGCGATAGCTCTGGAAACACCATATATTTT
CASSVGDSSGNTIYF
>TRBJ1-5|NA|TRBV18|NA
TGTGCCAGCTCATCCCAGGGTACCAATCAGCCCCAGCATTTT
CASSSQGTNQPQHF
>TRBJ2-5|NA|TRBV7-2|NA
TGTGCCAGCAGCACGCGGAGAACAGAGACCCAGTACTTC
CASSTRRTETQYF
>TRBJ1-6|NA|TRBV19|once
TGTGCCAGTAGTATCAGCGGTTATTCACCCCTCCACTTT
CASSISGYSPLHF